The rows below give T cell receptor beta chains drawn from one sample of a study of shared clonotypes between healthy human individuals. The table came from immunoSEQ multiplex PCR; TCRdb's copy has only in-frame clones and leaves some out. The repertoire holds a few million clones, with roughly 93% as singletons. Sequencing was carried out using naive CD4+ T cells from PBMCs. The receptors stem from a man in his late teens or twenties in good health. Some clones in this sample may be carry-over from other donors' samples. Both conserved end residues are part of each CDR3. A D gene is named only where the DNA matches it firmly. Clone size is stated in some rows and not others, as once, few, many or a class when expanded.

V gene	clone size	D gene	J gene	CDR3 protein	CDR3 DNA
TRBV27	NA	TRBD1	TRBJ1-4	CASSLPVRGPDEKLFF	TGTGCCAGCAGTTTACCCGTCAGGGGGCCCGATGAAAAACTGTTTTTT
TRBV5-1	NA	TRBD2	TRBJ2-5	CASSYPGLAGGRETQYF	TGCGCCAGCAGCTACCCGGGACTAGCGGGAGGGCGGGAGACCCAGTACTTC
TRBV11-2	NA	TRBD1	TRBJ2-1	CASSFHTTQQGEAYNEQFF	TGTGCCAGCAGCTTCCATACCACCCAACAGGGGGAGGCTTACAATGAGCAGTTCTTC
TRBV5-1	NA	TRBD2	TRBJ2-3	CASSLSGGVSTDTQYF	TGCGCCAGCAGCTTGAGCGGGGGAGTTAGCACAGATACGCAGTATTTT
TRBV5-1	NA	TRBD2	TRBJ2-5	CASSPGMGLAGWETQYF	TGCGCCAGCAGCCCTGGCATGGGACTAGCGGGCTGGGAGACCCAGTACTTC
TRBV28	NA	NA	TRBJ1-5	CASSPSVNQPQHF	TGTGCCAGCAGTCCTTCGGTCAATCAGCCCCAGCATTTT
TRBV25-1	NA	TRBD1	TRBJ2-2	CASSEWDSTGELFF	TGTGCCAGCAGTGAATGGGACAGCACCGGGGAGCTGTTTTTT
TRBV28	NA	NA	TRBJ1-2	CASSPTDNYGYTF	TGTGCCAGCAGTCCGACAGATAACTATGGCTACACCTTC
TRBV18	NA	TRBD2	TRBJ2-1	CASSPLAGGFDEQFF	TGTGCCAGCTCCCCTCTAGCGGGAGGGTTCGATGAGCAGTTCTTC
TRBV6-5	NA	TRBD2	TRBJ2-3	CASSYSPRGGDTQYF	TGTGCCAGCAGTTACTCCCCACGGGGGGGAGATACGCAGTATTTT
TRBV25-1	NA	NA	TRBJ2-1	CASSELGAYNEQFF	TGTGCCAGCAGTGAACTAGGCGCCTACAATGAGCAGTTCTTC
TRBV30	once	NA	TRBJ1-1	CAWSASWGDTEAFF	TGTGCCTGGAGTGCCTCGTGGGGGGACACTGAAGCTTTCTTT
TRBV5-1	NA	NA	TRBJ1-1	CASSWGGMNTEAFF	TGCGCCAGCAGCTGGGGGGGAATGAACACTGAAGCTTTCTTT
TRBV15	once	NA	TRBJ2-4	CATRERRDAANIQYF	TGTGCCACCAGGGAACGAAGGGACGCGGCAAACATTCAGTACTTC
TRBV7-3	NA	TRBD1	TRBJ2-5	CASSPRGRVGVETQYF	TGTGCCAGCAGCCCGAGGGGGCGGGTAGGGGTAGAGACCCAGTACTTC
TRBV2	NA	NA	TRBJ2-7	CASSALNEQYF	TGTGCCAGCAGTGCCCTAAACGAGCAGTACTTC
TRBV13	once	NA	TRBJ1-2	CASNLGLDGYTF	TGTGCCAGCAATCTGGGGTTAGATGGCTACACCTTC
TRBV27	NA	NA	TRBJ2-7	CASSFSPGMGEQYF	TGTGCCAGCAGTTTTAGCCCCGGGATGGGGGAGCAGTACTTC
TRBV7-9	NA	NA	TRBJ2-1	CASSLARGDEQFF	TGTGCCAGCAGCTTAGCGCGAGGGGATGAGCAGTTCTTC
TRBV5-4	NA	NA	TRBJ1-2	CASSLLADHPTF	TGTGCCAGCAGCTTGCTGGCGGATCATCCCACCTTC
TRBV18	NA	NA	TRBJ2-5	CASSQRTAQETQYF	TGTGCCAGCTCACAACGGACAGCACAAGAGACCCAGTACTTC
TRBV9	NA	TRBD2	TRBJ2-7	CASSPWGTSSYEQYF	TGTGCCAGCAGCCCCTGGGGGACTAGCTCCTACGAGCAGTACTTC
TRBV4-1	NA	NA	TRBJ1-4	CASSHGVGGPNEKLFF	TGCGCCAGCAGCCACGGCGTGGGGGGGCCTAATGAAAAACTGTTTTTT
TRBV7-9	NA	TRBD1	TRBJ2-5	CASSIGTGEETQYF	TGTGCCAGCAGCATCGGGACAGGGGAAGAGACCCAGTACTTC
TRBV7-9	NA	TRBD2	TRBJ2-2	CASSRGTSGMNTGELFF	TGTGCCAGCAGCCGAGGGACTAGCGGGATGAACACCGGGGAGCTGTTTTTT
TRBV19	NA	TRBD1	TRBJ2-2	CASSADRGGTGELFF	TGTGCCAGTAGTGCGGACAGGGGCGGCACCGGGGAGCTGTTTTTT
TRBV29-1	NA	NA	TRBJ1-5	CSVAIGGAAQPQHF	TGCAGCGTTGCCATTGGGGGCGCGGCTCAGCCCCAGCATTTT
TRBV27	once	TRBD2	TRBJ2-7	CASSLLAGAHEQYF	TGTGCCAGCAGTTTACTCGCGGGAGCCCACGAGCAGTACTTC
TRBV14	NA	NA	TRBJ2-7	CASSQDLGSENYEQYF	TGTGCCAGCAGCCAAGATTTGGGCAGCGAGAACTACGAGCAGTACTTC
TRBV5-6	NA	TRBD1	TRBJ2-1	CASSPGQGSYNEQFF	TGTGCCAGCAGCCCGGGACAGGGGTCCTACAATGAGCAGTTCTTC
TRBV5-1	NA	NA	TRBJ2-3	CASNAGTSTDTQYF	TGCGCCAGCAACGCGGGAACTAGCACAGATACGCAGTATTTT
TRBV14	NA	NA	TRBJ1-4	CASSQGAYQLFF	TGTGCCAGCAGCCAAGGGGCCTATCAACTGTTTTTT
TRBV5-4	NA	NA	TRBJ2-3	CASSALPRGTDTQYF	TGTGCCAGCAGCGCGCTACCGAGAGGCACAGATACGCAGTATTTT
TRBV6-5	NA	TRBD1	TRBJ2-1	CASRSTGLEQFF	TGTGCCAGCAGGTCGACAGGGTTAGAGCAGTTCTTC
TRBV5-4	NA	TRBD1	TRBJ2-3	CASRNDRAGDTQYF	TGTGCCAGCAGAAACGACAGGGCCGGAGATACGCAGTATTTT
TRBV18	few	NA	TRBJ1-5	CASSPPPGEVQPQHF	TGTGCCAGCTCACCACCTCCAGGGGAGGTTCAGCCCCAGCATTTT
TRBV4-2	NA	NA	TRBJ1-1	CASSPFADLTNTEAFF	TGTGCCAGCAGCCCTTTCGCAGATTTGACGAACACTGAAGCTTTCTTT
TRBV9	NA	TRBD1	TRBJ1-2	CASSGQGFYGYTF	TGTGCCAGCAGCGGACAGGGTTTTTATGGCTACACCTTC